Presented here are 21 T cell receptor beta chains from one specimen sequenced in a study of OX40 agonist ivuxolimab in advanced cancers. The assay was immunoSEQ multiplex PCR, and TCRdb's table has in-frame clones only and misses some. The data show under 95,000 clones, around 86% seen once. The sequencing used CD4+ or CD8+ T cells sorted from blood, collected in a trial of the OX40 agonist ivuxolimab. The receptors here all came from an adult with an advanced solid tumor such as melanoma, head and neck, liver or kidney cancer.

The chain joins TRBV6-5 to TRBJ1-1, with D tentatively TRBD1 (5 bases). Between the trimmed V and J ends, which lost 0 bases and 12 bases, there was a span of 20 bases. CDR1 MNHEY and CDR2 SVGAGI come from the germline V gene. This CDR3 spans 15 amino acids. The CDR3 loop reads CASSYSLPGPGLTFF. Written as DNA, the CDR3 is TGTGCCAGCAGTTACTCGCTTCCGGGGCCCGGACTCACTTTCTTT.

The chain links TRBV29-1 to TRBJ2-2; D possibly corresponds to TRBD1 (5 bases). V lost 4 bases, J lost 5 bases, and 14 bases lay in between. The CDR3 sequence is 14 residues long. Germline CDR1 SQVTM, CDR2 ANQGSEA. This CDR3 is CSVVTTGGTGELFF. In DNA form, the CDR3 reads TGCAGCGTTGTTACTACAGGTGGTACCGGGGAGCTGTTTTTT.

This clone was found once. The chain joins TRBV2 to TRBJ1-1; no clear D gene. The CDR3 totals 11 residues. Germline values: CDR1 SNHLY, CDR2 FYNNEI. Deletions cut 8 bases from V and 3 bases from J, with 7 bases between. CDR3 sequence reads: CASLKYTEAFF. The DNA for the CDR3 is TGTGCCAGCTTGAAGTACACTGAAGCTTTCTTT.

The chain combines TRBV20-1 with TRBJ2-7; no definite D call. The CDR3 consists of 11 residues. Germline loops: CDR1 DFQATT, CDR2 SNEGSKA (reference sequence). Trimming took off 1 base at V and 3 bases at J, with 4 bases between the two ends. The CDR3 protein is CSARVDYEQYF. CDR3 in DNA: TGCAGTGCTAGAGTCGACTACGAGCAGTACTTC.

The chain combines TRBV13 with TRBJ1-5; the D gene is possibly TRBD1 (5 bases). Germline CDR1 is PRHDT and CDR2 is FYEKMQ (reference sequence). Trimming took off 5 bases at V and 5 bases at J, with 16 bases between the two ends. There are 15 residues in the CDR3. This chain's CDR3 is CASSQAGVRHQPQHF. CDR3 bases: TGTGCCAGCAGCCAGGCGGGGGTAAGGCATCAGCCCCAGCATTTT.

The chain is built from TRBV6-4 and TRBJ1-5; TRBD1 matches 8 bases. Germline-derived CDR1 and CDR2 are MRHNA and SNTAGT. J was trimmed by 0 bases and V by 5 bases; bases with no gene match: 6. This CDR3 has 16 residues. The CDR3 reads CASSTRTGHSNQPQHF. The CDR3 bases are TGTGCCAGCAGTACGAGGACAGGGCATAGCAATCAGCCCCAGCATTTT.

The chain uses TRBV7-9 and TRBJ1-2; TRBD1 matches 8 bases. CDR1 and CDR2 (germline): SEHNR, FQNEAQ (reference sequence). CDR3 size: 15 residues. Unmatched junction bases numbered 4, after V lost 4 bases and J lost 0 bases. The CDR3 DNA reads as TGTGCCAGCAGCTCCGACAGGGGACCTAACTATGGCTACACCTTC. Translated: CASSSDRGPNYGYTF.

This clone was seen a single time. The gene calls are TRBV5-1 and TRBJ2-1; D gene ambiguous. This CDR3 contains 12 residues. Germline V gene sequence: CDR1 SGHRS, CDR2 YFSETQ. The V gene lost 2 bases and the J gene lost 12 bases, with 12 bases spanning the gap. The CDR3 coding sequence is TGCGCCAGCAGCTTCGACGGTGGTAGGCAGTTCTTC. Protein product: CASSFDGGRQFF.

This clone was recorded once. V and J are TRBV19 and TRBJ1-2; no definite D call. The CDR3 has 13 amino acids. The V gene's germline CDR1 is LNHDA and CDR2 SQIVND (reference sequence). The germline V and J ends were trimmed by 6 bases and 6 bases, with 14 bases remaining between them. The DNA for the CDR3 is TGTGCCAGTAGCACGGGTACAGTTAATGGCTACACCTTC. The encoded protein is CASSTGTVNGYTF.

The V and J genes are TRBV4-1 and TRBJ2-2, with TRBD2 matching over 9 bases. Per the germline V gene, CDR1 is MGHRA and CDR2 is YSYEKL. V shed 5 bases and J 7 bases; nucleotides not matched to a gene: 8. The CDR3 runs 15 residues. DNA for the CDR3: TGCGCCAGCAGCTGGGGAGCGGGAGGCGACGGGGAGCTGTTTTTT. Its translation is CASSWGAGGDGELFF.

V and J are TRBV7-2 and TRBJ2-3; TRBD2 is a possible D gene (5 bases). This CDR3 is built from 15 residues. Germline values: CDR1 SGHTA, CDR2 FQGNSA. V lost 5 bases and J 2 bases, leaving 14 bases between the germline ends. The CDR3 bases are TGTGCCAGCAGCCATTTTGACTATCTCACAGATACGCAGTATTTT. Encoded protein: CASSHFDYLTDTQYF.

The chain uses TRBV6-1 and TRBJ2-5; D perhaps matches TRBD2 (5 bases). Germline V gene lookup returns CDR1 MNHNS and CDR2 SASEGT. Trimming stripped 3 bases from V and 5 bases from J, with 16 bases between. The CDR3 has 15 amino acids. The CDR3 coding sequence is TGTGCCAGCAGTGATCGGAAGGGTTCGGGGGAGACCCAGTACTTC. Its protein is CASSDRKGSGETQYF.

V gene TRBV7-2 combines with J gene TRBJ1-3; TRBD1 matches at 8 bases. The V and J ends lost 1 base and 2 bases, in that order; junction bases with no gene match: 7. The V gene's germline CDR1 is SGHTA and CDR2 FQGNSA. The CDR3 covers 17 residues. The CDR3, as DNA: TGTGCCAGCAGCTTAGGGCCAGACAGGGGAACTGGAAACACCATATATTTT. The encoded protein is CASSLGPDRGTGNTIYF.

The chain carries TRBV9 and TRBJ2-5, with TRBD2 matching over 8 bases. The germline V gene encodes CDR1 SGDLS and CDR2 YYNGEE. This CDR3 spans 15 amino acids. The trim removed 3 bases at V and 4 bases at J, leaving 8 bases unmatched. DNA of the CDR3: TGTGCCAGCAGCGGTCGAGCGGGAGTTGGAGAGACCCAGTACTTC. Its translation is CASSGRAGVGETQYF.

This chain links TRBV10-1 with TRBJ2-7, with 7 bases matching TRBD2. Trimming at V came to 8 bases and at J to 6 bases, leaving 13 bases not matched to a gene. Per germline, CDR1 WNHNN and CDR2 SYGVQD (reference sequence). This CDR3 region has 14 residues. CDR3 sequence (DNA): TGCGCCAGCCGGGGTGCGGGGGTCCGGGCCGAGCAGTACTTC. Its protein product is CASRGAGVRAEQYF.

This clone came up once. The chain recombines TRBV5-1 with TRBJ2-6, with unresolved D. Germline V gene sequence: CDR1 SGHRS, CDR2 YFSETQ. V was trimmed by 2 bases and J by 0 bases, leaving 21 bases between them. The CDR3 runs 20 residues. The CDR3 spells CASSLTNFPSYGSGANVLTF. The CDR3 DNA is TGCGCCAGCAGCTTAACCAATTTTCCCTCGTATGGCTCTGGGGCCAACGTCCTGACTTTC.

CDR3: CASSYKGATEAFF. CDR3 nucleotide sequence: TGTGCCAGCAGTTACAAGGGGGCCACTGAAGCTTTCTTT. The V and J genes are TRBV6-5 and TRBJ1-1; 7 nucleotides line up with TRBD1. There are 13 residues in the CDR3. The V and J ends lost 2 bases and 4 bases, in that order; junction bases with no gene match: 1. Germline assignment: CDR1 MNHEY and CDR2 SVGAGI.

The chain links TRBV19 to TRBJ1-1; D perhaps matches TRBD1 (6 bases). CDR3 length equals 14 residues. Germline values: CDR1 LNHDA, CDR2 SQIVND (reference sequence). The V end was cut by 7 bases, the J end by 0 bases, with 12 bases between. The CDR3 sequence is CASKRDNLNTEAFF. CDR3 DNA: TGTGCCAGTAAGCGGGACAACCTGAACACTGAAGCTTTCTTT.

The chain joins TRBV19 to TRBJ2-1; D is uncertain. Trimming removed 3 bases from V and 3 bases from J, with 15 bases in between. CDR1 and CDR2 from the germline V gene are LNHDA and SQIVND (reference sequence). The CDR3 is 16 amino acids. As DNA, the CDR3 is TGTGCCAGTAGTATTTCCTCAACTGAGAACTACAATGAGCAGTTCTTC. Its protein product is CASSISSTENYNEQFF.

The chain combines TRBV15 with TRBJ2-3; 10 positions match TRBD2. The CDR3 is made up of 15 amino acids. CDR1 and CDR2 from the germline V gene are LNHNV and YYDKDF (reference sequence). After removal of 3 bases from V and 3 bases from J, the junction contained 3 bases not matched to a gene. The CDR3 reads CATSRLAGVTDTQYF. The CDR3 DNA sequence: TGTGCCACCAGCAGGCTAGCGGGAGTAACAGATACGCAGTATTTT.

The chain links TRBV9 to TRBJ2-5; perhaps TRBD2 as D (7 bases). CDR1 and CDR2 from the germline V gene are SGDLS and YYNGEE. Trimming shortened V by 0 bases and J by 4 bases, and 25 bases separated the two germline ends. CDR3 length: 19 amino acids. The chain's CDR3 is CASSVGEAGVPIRGETQYF. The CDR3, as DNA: TGTGCCAGCAGCGTAGGGGAGGCGGGAGTTCCTATCAGGGGAGAGACCCAGTACTTC.